These T cell receptor beta chains were read from a single sample in a study of T-cell memory formation after mild COVID-19. One entry per CDR3 protein, called by TCRdb with MiXCR from the 5' RACE reads. The sample has roughly 120,000 distinct CDR3 sequences, about a sixth seen once. Sequencing was performed on PBMCs or a T cell subset sorted from them (not recorded which). Receptors originate from an adult woman who had mild COVID-19 (a few samples of this study predate the infection). Cell type and time point are not known. Each CDR3 is given with its conserved first and last residue. Each record gives: clone size, D gene, J gene, V gene, CDR3 DNA, CDR3 protein. D genes are given only for firm matches. Rows may omit the clone size; those that give it use once, few, many or a size class.

>few|-|TRBJ2-2|TRBV6-2/TRBV6-3
TGTGCCAGCAGCCGGCACGGGGAGCTGTTTTTT
CASSRHGELFF
>-|TRBD1|TRBJ2-4|TRBV6-5
TGTGCCAGCAGTTACTCTGGGACAGGGCTACACATTCAGTACTTC
CASSYSGTGLHIQYF
>few|-|TRBJ2-5|TRBV5-5
TGTGCCAGCAGCCCGGAGATGGGGCAAGAGACCCAGTACTTC
CASSPEMGQETQYF
>-|TRBD1|TRBJ2-1|TRBV18
TGTGCCAGCTCACTTACTTACCCCGGGACAGGGAACAATGAGCAGTTCTTC
CASSLTYPGTGNNEQFF
>-|-|TRBJ2-5|TRBV2
TGTGCCAGCAGTGAAGGGCTTGAGACCCAGTACTTC
CASSEGLETQYF
>-|-|TRBJ2-1|TRBV29-1
TGCAGCGGGGGGAACTACAATGAGCAGTTCTTC
CSGGNYNEQFF
>few|-|TRBJ1-2|TRBV6-2/TRBV6-3
TGTGCCAGCAGTTACGAGGGCTTTGGCTACACCTTC
CASSYEGFGYTF
>-|TRBD2|TRBJ2-1|TRBV5-1
TGCGCCAGCAGCTTCGGTAGGACTAGCGGATTTGATGAGCAGTTCTTC
CASSFGRTSGFDEQFF
>few|-|TRBJ2-1|TRBV12-3/TRBV12-4
TGTGCCAGCAGTTTTTTCGGGGGCGCCTACAATGAGCAGTTCTTC
CASSFFGGAYNEQFF
>-|TRBD2|TRBJ2-3|TRBV5-1
TGCGCCAGCAGCCGAGCGGGAGTTGAGGCAGATACGCAGTATTTT
CASSRAGVEADTQYF
>few|-|TRBJ2-5|TRBV30
TGTGCCTGGAGTGTCCCAATGCGCCGTGGTCAAGAGACCCAGTACTTC
CAWSVPMRRGQETQYF
>-|TRBD2|TRBJ2-3|TRBV12-3/TRBV12-4
TGTGCCAGCAAGACTAGCGGGATAGCAGATACGCAGTATTTT
CASKTSGIADTQYF
>-|-|TRBJ2-1|TRBV12-3/TRBV12-4
TGTGCCAGCAGCCGAAAGGGTCTAGCTTGGGAGCAGCAGTTCTTC
CASSRKGLAWEQQFF